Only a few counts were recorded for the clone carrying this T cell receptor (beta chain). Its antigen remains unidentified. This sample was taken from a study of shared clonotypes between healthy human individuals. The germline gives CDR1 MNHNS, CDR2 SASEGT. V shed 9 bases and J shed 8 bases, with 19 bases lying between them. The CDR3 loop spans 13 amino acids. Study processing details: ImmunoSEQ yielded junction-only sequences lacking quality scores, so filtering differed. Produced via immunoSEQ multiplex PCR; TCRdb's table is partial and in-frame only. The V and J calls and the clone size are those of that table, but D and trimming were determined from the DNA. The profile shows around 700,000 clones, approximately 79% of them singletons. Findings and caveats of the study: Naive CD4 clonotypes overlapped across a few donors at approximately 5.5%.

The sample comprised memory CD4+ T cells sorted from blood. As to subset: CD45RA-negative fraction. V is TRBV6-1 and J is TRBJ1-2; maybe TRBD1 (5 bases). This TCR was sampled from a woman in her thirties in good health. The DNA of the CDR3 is TGTGCCAGGGACCGACAGCCCGCTAGAGGCTACACCTTC. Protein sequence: CARDRQPARGYTF.